The clone carrying this T cell receptor (beta chain) was recorded at least ten times. Its antigen is currently unknown. V was clipped by 3 bases and J by 7 bases, with 9 bases between them. There are 13 residues in the CDR3. Per the germline V gene, CDR1 is SNHLY and CDR2 is FYNNEI. A sample of blood taken at first hyperthyroidism diagnosis preceded any ophthalmopathy symptoms. There were TCR beta CDR3 regions amplified from RNA transcripts. Initially, a first-round RT-PCR of the TCR CDR3 employed the HTBI primer set. TCRdb redid the calling of the multiplex PCR reads with MiXCR, one entry per CDR3 protein. The sample includes around 260,000 distinct CDR3 sequences, 25% to 30% of them seen just once. The data were obtained in a study of T cells in Graves' hyperthyroidism and ophthalmopathy. Points from the study as a whole: Blood samples included most of the expanded thyroid clonotypes exceeding 0.001.

The TCR sequence derives from a man aged 40-55 years with Graves' hyperthyroidism that later progressed to Graves' ophthalmopathy. The rearrangement links TRBV2 to TRBJ2-2, with a possible D match to TRBD1 (5 bases). The sequencing input was blood. The DNA for the CDR3 is TGTGCCAGCAGTGACAGGGAAAACGGGGAGCTGTTTTTT. It yields the protein CASSDRENGELFF.